One and the same sample provided the 2 T cell receptor beta chains below, sequenced in a study of cytomegalovirus exposure and HLA in healthy donors. Profiling relied on immunoSEQ multiplex PCR, and the TCRdb table lists in-frame clones only, not all of them. The data show approximately 80,000 clones, 93% seen once. Sequencing used PBMCs. Receptor source: a woman in her twenties or thirties in good health and CMV-seronegative.

V is TRBV4-3 and J is TRBJ2-1; 16 nucleotides line up with TRBD2. The ends lost 4 bases at V and 9 bases at J; junction bases unmatched: 6. CDR1 LGHNA and CDR2 YSLEER come from the germline V gene. The CDR3 has 16 residues. The CDR3 sequence: CASSRGTSGGAREQFF. CDR3 coding DNA: TGCGCCAGCAGCCGAGGGACTAGCGGGGGGGCCCGTGAGCAGTTCTTC.

The chain couples TRBV5-1 to TRBJ2-1; 10 bases fit TRBD2. Unmatched junction bases numbered 9, after V lost 2 bases and J lost 7 bases. The CDR3 has 16 residues. CDR1 and CDR2 (germline): SGHRS, YFSETQ. CDR3 in DNA: TGCGCCAGCAGCTTAAACAGCGGGGGGGCTGGTAATGAGCAGTTCTTC. Protein: CASSLNSGGAGNEQFF.